The subject of this entry is one TCR beta chain. Its target is unknown. The CDR3 covers 15 residues. The germline CDR1 and CDR2 sequences are MNHEY and SVGAGI. Trimming removed 0 bases at V and 4 bases at J, with 10 bases between. The entry originates in a study of T cell responses to AZD1222 COVID-19 vaccine. This table comes from immunoSEQ multiplex PCR, and its TCRdb copy is limited to in-frame clones, with some not included. This repertoire shows some 140,000 clones, roughly 90% found once; its top ten account for approximately 1.6%. Whole-study findings and limits: Repertoires were obtained solely post-peak T cell response. Spike regions recognized by vaccine-associated CD4 TCRs spanned the protein, led by 160-218 and 743-854.

This sequence originates from an adult in good health. V and J are TRBV6-5 and TRBJ2-1; perhaps TRBD2 as D (5 bases). The sample consisted of peripheral blood, taken on day 0 of AZD1222 vaccination. CDR3 bases: TGTGCCAGCAGTTACTCTCTACTAGTGTACAATGAGCAGTTCTTC. Amino acids: CASSYSLLVYNEQFF.